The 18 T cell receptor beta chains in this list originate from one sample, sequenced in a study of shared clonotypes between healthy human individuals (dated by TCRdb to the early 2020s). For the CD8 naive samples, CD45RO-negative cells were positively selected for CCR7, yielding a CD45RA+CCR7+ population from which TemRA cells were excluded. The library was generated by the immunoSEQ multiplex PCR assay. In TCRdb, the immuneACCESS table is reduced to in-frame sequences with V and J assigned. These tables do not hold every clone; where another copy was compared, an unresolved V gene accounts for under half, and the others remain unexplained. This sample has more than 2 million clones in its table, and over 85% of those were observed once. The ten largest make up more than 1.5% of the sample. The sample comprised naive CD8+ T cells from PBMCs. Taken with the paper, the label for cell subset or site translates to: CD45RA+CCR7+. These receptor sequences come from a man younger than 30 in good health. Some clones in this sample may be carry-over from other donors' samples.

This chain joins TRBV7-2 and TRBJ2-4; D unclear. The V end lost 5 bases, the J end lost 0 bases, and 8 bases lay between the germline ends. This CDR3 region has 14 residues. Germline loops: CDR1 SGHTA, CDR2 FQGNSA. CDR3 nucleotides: TGTGCCAGCAGCACCCGGTTAGCCAAAAACATTCAGTACTTC. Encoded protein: CASSTRLAKNIQYF.

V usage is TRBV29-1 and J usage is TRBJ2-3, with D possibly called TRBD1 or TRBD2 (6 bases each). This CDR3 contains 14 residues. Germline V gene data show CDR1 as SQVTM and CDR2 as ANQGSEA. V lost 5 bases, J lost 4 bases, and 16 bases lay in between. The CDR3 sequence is CSVLGGREADTQYF. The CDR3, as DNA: TGCAGCGTTCTCGGGGGCCGGGAAGCAGATACGCAGTATTTT.

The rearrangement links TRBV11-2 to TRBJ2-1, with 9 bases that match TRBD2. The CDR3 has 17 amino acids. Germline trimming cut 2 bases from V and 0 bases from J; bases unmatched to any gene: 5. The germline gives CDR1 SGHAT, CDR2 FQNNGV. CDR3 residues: CASSLSGRPSSYNEQFF. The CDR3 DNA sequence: TGTGCCAGCAGCTTAAGCGGGAGGCCCAGCTCCTACAATGAGCAGTTCTTC.

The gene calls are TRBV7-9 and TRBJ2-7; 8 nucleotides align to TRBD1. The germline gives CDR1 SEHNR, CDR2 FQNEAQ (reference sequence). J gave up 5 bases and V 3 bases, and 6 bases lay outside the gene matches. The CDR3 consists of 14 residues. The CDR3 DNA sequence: TGTGCCAGCAGCTTCCAGGGGGCGAGCGACGAGCAGTACTTC. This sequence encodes CASSFQGASDEQYF.

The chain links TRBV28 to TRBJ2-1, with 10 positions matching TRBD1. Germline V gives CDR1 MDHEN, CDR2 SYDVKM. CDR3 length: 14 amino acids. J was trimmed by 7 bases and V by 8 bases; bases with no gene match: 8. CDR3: CASADRGVRNEQFF. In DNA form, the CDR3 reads TGTGCCAGCGCGGACAGGGGGGTTAGGAATGAGCAGTTCTTC.

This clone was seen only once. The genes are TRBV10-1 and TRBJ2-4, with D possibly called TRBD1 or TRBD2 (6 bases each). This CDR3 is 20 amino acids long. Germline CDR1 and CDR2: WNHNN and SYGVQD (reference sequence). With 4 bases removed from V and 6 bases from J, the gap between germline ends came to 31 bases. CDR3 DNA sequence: TGCGCCAGCAGTGGGTCCTCGGAGGGGGGAACGGGGCAATCACTAAACATTCAGTACTTC. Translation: CASSGSSEGGTGQSLNIQYF.

The CDR3 DNA reads as TGTGCCAGCAGCCAAGAGAGTTTCGGACTAGCCTCCTACGAGCAGTACTTC. Its translation is CASSQESFGLASYEQYF. The V gene is TRBV4-2, the J gene TRBJ2-7; 8 bases match TRBD2. Unmatched junction bases numbered 7, after V lost 0 bases and J lost 0 bases. The CDR3 totals 17 residues. Germline assignment: CDR1 LGHNA and CDR2 YNFKEQ.

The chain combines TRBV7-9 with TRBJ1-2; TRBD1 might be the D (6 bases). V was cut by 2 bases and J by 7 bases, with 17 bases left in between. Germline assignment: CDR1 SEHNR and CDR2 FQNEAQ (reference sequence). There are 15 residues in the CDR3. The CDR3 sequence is CASSLITLTGSGYTF. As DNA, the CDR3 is TGTGCCAGCAGCTTAATTACCCTGACAGGTTCTGGCTACACCTTC.

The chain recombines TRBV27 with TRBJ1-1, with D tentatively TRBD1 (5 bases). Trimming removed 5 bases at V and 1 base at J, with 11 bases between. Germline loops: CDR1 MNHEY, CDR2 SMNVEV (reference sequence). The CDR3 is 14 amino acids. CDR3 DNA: TGTGCCAGCAGTGAATGGGGGTCGAACACTGAAGCTTTCTTT. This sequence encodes CASSEWGSNTEAFF.

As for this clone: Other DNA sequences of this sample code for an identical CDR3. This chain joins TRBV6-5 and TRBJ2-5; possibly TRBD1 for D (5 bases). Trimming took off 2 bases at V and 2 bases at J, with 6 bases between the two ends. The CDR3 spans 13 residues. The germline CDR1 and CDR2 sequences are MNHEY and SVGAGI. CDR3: CASSYAGQETQYF. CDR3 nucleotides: TGTGCCAGCAGTTACGCAGGGCAAGAGACCCAGTACTTC.

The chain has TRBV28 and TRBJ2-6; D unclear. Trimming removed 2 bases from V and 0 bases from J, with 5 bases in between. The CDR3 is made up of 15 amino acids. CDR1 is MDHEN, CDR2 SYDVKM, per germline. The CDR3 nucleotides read TGTGCCAGCAGTTTACCCAGCTCTGGGGCCAACGTCCTGACTTTC. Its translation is CASSLPSSGANVLTF.

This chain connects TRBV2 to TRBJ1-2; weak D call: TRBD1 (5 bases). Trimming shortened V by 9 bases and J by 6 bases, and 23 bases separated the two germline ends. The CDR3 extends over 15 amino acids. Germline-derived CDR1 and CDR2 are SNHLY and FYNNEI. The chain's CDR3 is CASFDLGDGRHGYTF. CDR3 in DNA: TGTGCCAGTTTTGATCTAGGGGACGGTCGGCATGGCTACACCTTC.

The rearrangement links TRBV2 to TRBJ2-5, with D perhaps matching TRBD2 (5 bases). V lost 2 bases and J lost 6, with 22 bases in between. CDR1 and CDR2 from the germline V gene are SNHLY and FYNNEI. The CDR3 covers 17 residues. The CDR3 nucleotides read TGTGCCAGCAGTGAAAACTCCGAGGGAGATCGTGGGAAGACCCAGTACTTC. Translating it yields CASSENSEGDRGKTQYF.

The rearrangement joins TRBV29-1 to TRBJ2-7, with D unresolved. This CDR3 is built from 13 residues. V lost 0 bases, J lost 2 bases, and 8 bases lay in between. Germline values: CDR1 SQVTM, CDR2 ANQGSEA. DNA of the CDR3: TGCAGCGTTGAAGAAGCCAACCCCTACGAGCAGTACTTC. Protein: CSVEEANPYEQYF.

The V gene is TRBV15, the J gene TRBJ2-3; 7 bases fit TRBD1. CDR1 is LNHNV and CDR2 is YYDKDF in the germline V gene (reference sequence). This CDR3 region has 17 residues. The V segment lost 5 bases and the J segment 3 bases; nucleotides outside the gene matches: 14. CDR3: CATSSAPGGEGTDTQYF. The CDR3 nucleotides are TGTGCCACCAGCTCAGCGCCAGGGGGAGAAGGGACAGATACGCAGTATTTT. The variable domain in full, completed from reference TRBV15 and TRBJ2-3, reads DAMVIQNPRYQVTQFGKPVTLSCSQTLNHNVMYWYQQKSSQAPKLLFHYYDKDFNNEADTPDNFQSRRPNTSFCFLDIRSPGLGDTAMYLCATSSAPGGEGTDTQYFGPGTRLTVL.

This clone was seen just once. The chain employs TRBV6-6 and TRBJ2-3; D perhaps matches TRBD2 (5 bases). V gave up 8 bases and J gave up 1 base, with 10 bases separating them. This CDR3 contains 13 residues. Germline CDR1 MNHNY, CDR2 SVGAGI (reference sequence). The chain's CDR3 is CASGLRGTDTQYF. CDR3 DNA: TGTGCCAGCGGGTTGAGGGGCACAGATACGCAGTATTTT.

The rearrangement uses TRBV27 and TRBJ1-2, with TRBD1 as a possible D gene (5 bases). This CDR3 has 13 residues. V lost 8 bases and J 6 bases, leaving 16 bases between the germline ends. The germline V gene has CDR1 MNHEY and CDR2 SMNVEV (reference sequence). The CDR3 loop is CASGLGRINGYTF. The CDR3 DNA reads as TGTGCCAGCGGTCTGGGACGGATAAATGGCTACACCTTC.

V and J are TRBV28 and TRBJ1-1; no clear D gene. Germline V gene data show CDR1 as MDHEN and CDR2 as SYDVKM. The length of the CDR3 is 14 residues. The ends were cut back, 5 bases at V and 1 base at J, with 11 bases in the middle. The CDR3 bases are TGTGCCAGCAGTCCCAAGAGGAGGAACACTGAAGCTTTCTTT. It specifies CASSPKRRNTEAFF.